These T cell receptor beta chains were read from a single sample in a study of vaccination and CD4 T cells after COVID-19. TCRdb analysed the PCR reads with MiXCR anew, one entry per CDR3 protein. The sample lists some 8,000 distinct CDR3 sequences, about 30% seen once, with about 13% in the top ten. These receptors have no identified antigens. The sequenced material came from CD4+ T cells from blood, cultured in vitro. These receptors were taken from a human donor in good health. Each CDR3 is given with its conserved first and last residue. A D gene is named only where the DNA matches it firmly. Clone size, where shown, is once, few, many, or a class for clones that have expanded.

clone size: .
J gene: TRBJ2-1
V gene: TRBV19
D gene: TRBD2
CDR3 protein: CASSIIPGLAGAEQFF
CDR3 DNA: TGTGCCAGTAGTATAATTCCGGGACTAGCGGGAGCGGAGCAGTTCTTC

clone size: few
J gene: TRBJ1-3
V gene: TRBV7-2
D gene: .
CDR3 protein: CASSIAGNTIYF
CDR3 DNA: TGTGCCAGCAGCATCGCGGGGAACACCATATATTTT

clone size: .
J gene: TRBJ2-1
V gene: TRBV5-8
D gene: TRBD2
CDR3 protein: CASSLAASGYNEQFF
CDR3 DNA: TGTGCCAGCAGCTTGGCGGCTAGCGGTTACAATGAGCAGTTCTTC

clone size: .
J gene: TRBJ2-3
V gene: TRBV7-2
D gene: TRBD2
CDR3 protein: CASSLNPTSGTRTDTQYF
CDR3 DNA: TGTGCCAGCAGCCTAAACCCCACTAGCGGGACCCGCACAGATACGCAGTATTTT

clone size: few
J gene: TRBJ1-3
V gene: TRBV7-2
D gene: .
CDR3 protein: CASSSYGPTAGNTIYF
CDR3 DNA: TGTGCCAGCAGCTCCTACGGACCTACGGCTGGAAACACCATATATTTT

clone size: .
J gene: TRBJ1-6
V gene: TRBV28
D gene: TRBD1
CDR3 protein: CASTGGQANSPLHF
CDR3 DNA: TGTGCCAGCACGGGGGGACAGGCTAATTCACCCCTCCACTTT

clone size: few
J gene: TRBJ1-1
V gene: TRBV20-1
D gene: .
CDR3 protein: CSAFTRGGQDINTEAFF
CDR3 DNA: TGCAGTGCCTTCACGAGGGGCGGACAAGATATAAACACTGAAGCTTTCTTT

clone size: .
J gene: TRBJ2-7
V gene: TRBV6-1
D gene: TRBD1
CDR3 protein: CASRRTGTGGNEQYF
CDR3 DNA: TGTGCCAGCAGGCGGACCGGGACAGGGGGCAACGAGCAGTACTTC

clone size: .
J gene: TRBJ2-1
V gene: TRBV9
D gene: TRBD1
CDR3 protein: CASSARQGAAPFYNEQFF
CDR3 DNA: TGTGCCAGCAGCGCCCGACAGGGGGCGGCCCCCTTCTACAATGAGCAGTTCTTC

clone size: few
J gene: TRBJ1-6
V gene: TRBV19
D gene: TRBD1
CDR3 protein: CASKNTGTGQSPLHF
CDR3 DNA: TGTGCCAGTAAAAACACCGGGACAGGGCAATCACCCCTCCACTTT

clone size: few
J gene: TRBJ2-7
V gene: TRBV24-1
D gene: TRBD1
CDR3 protein: CATSDQSGTGLPEQYF
CDR3 DNA: TGTGCCACCAGTGATCAGTCCGGGACAGGGTTACCCGAGCAGTACTTC

clone size: .
J gene: TRBJ1-1
V gene: TRBV27
D gene: .
CDR3 protein: CARSLSSEGTEAFF
CDR3 DNA: TGTGCCAGAAGTTTATCGAGTGAGGGCACTGAAGCTTTCTTT

clone size: few
J gene: TRBJ1-2
V gene: TRBV19
D gene: .
CDR3 protein: CASSPGPGYGYTF
CDR3 DNA: TGTGCCAGTAGTCCCGGACCGGGCTATGGCTACACCTTC

clone size: .
J gene: TRBJ1-2
V gene: TRBV7-9
D gene: TRBD1
CDR3 protein: CASSSGTGSYGYTF
CDR3 DNA: TGTGCCAGCAGCTCCGGGACAGGTTCCTATGGCTACACCTTC

clone size: .
J gene: TRBJ2-7
V gene: TRBV28
D gene: .
CDR3 protein: CASGTYHFEQYF
CDR3 DNA: TGTGCCAGCGGGACGTACCACTTCGAGCAGTACTTC

clone size: .
J gene: TRBJ2-1
V gene: TRBV6-1
D gene: TRBD2
CDR3 protein: CASSSGLDYNEQFF
CDR3 DNA: TGTGCCAGCAGCTCGGGACTAGACTACAATGAGCAGTTCTTC

clone size: .
J gene: TRBJ2-1
V gene: TRBV7-2
D gene: TRBD2
CDR3 protein: CASSPSSGRAGGEQFF
CDR3 DNA: TGTGCCAGCAGCCCTTCTAGCGGGAGGGCCGGGGGTGAGCAGTTCTTC

clone size: .
J gene: TRBJ2-6
V gene: TRBV20-1
D gene: .
CDR3 protein: CSARDQRGANVLTF
CDR3 DNA: TGCAGTGCTAGAGATCAGCGTGGGGCCAACGTCCTGACTTTC

clone size: few
J gene: TRBJ2-1
V gene: TRBV7-7
D gene: .
CDR3 protein: CASSPRFDYNEQFF
CDR3 DNA: TGTGCTAGCAGCCCGAGGTTCGATTACAATGAGCAGTTCTTC

clone size: few
J gene: TRBJ2-2
V gene: TRBV20-1
D gene: .
CDR3 protein: CSASPYGTGELFF
CDR3 DNA: TGCAGTGCTAGTCCTTACGGGACCGGGGAGCTGTTTTTT

clone size: few
J gene: TRBJ1-1
V gene: TRBV6-2/TRBV6-3
D gene: TRBD1
CDR3 protein: CASSRRTGGANLEAFF
CDR3 DNA: TGTGCCAGCAGTCGGCGGACAGGGGGCGCAAATCTTGAAGCTTTCTTT

clone size: .
J gene: TRBJ2-7
V gene: TRBV10-3
D gene: TRBD2
CDR3 protein: CAIIERLAGEYEQYF
CDR3 DNA: TGTGCCATCATCGAAAGACTAGCGGGAGAATACGAGCAGTACTTC

clone size: .
J gene: TRBJ2-3
V gene: TRBV4-1
D gene: TRBD2
CDR3 protein: CASSQDQTGGFTDTQYF
CDR3 DNA: TGCGCCAGCAGCCAAGATCAGACGGGGGGTTTCACAGATACGCAGTATTTT

clone size: few
J gene: TRBJ2-3
V gene: TRBV11-3
D gene: .
CDR3 protein: CASSDGSTDTQYF
CDR3 DNA: TGTGCCAGCAGCGACGGAAGCACAGATACGCAGTATTTT

clone size: .
J gene: TRBJ1-5
V gene: TRBV19
D gene: TRBD1
CDR3 protein: CASSISGGVANQPQHF
CDR3 DNA: TGTGCCAGTAGTATTTCAGGGGGCGTAGCGAATCAGCCCCAGCATTTT